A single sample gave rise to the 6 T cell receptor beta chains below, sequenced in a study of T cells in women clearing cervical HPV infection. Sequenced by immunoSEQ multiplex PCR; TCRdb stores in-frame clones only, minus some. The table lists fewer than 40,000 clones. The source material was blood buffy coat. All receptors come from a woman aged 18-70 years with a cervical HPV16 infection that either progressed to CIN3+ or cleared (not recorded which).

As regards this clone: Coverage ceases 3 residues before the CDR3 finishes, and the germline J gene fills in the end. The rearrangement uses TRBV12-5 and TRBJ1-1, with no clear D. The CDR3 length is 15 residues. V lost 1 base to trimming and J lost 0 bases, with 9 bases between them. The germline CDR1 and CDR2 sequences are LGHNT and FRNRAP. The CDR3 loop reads CASGLGPSMNTEAFF. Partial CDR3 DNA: TGTGCTAGTGGTTTGGGGCCTTCGATGAACACTGAA.

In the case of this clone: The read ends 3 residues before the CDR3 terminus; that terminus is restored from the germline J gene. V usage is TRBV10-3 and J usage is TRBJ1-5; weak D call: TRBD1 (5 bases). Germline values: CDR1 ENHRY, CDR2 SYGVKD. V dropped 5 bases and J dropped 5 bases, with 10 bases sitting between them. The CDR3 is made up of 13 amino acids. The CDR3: CAISLQVDQPQHF. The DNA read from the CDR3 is TGTGCCATCAGTCTACAGGTGGATCAGCCC.

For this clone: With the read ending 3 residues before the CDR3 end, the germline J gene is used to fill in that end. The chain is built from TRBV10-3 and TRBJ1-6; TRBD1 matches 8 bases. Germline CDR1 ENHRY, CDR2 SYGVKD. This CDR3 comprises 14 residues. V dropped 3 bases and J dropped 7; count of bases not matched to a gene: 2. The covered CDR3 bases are TGTGCCATCAGTGAAGGACAGGGAAATTCACCC. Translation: CAISEGQGNSP. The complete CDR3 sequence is CAISEGQGNSPLHF.

The CDR3 reads CASEILTGGLNTEAFF. The part of the CDR3 DNA that was read is TGTGCCAGCGAAATCTTAACAGGGGGCCTGAACACTGAA. V usage is TRBV6-7 and J usage is TRBJ1-1, with TRBD1 matching 9 bases. The read stops 3 residues short of the end of the CDR3; the missing end is completed from the germline J gene. TRBV6-7 is reported as an ORF; its role is uncertain. There are 16 residues in the CDR3. Trimming cost V 8 bases and J 0 bases; bases outside gene matches: 10.

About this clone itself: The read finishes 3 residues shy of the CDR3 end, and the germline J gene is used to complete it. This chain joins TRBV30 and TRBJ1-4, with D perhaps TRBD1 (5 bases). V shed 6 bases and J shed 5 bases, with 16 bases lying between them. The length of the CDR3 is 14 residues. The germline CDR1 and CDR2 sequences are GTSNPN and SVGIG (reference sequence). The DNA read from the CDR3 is TGTGCCTGCACTACTGACAGCCTAAATGAAAAA. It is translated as CACTTDSLNEK. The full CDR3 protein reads CACTTDSLNEKLFF. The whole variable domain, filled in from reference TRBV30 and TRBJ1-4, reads SQTIHQWPATLVQPVGSPLSLECTVEGTSNPNLYWYRQAAGRGLQLLFYSVGIGQISSEVPQNLSASRPQDRQFILSSKKLLLSDSGFYLCACTTDSLNEKLFFGSGTQLSVL.

CDR3 DNA (partial): TGTGCCAGCAGCTCGACAGGGGTCATATACGAG. This gives the protein CASSSTGVIYE. The whole CDR3 is CASSSTGVIYEQYF. The rearrangement uses TRBV7-2 and TRBJ2-7; 8 nucleotides match TRBD1. From the germline J gene comes the end of the CDR3, since the read stops 3 residues before it. There are 14 residues in the CDR3. CDR1 SGHTA and CDR2 FQGNSA come from the germline V gene. J was trimmed by 4 bases and V by 4 bases; bases with no gene match: 6.